Below, one TCR beta chain is given with its context. Its specificity is unknown. The data are from a study of T cell clones after liver transplantation. Study at large: TCRbeta sequencing after a pre-transplant mixed lymphocyte reaction identified graft-donor-reactive clones, later tracked in post-transplant blood. HCV positivity affected three of eight recipients; the rest lacked autoimmune or viral indications. Blood was drawn pre-transplant, before withdrawal, and after full or failed withdrawal. Study-wide findings and caveats: In two subjects, few donor cells limited the measurable donor-reactive repertoire.

Germline V lookup: CDR1 SGHTA, CDR2 FQGNSA. Trimming shortened V by 6 bases and J by 4 bases, and 18 bases separated the two germline ends. This CDR3 is 15 amino acids long. TCRdb's table, derived via immunoSEQ multiplex PCR, lists solely in-frame clones and lacks some. The repertoire holds approximately 75,000 clones, with about 80% as singletons. The input for sequencing was CD4+ T cells from blood, taken 12 months after liver transplant. This TCR came from a human patient who received a liver transplant. Some T cells may trace back to the graft donor. The chain joins TRBV7-2 to TRBJ1-2; D may be TRBD1 (6 bases). The CDR3 DNA reads TGTGCCAGCAGTCTCGCCGGAGGGGGTGGCTATGGCTACACCTTC. As protein: CASSLAGGGGYGYTF.